Below are 29 T cell receptor beta chains sequenced from a single sample in a study of beta chain features in type 1 diabetes. All of the isolated RNA was reverse transcribed, so expressed TCRB transcripts were sequenced. Clones were read by immunoSEQ multiplex PCR, and TCRdb kept only the in-frame ones, dropping some. The data show 450,000 to 600,000 clones, 30% seen once. Sequencing was performed on naive CD4+ T cells from blood. The receptors stem from a man between 18 and 29 years old in good health.

The chain joins TRBV29-1 to TRBJ1-5; D gene uncertain. Looked up from germline, CDR1 is SQVTM and CDR2 is ANQGSEA. Trimming cost V 7 bases and J 0 bases, with 13 bases left between them. The CDR3 has 14 residues. CDR3 in amino acids: CSAAMGNSNQPQHF. The DNA of the CDR3 is TGCAGCGCAGCCATGGGGAATAGCAATCAGCCCCAGCATTTT.

The genes are TRBV9 and TRBJ2-5; D perhaps matches TRBD2 (6 bases). Germline assignment: CDR1 SGDLS and CDR2 YYNGEE. The CDR3 has 15 residues. V was pared by 3 bases and J by 2 bases, with 14 bases between. Here the CDR3 reads CASSALGTPQETQYF. CDR3 DNA: TGTGCCAGCAGCGCGCTAGGGACTCCACAAGAGACCCAGTACTTC.

This clone came up a few times. The V gene is TRBV28, the J gene TRBJ1-2; D is unclear. CDR3 length: 12 residues. Germline lookup yields CDR1 MDHEN and CDR2 SYDVKM. The V gene lost 3 bases and the J gene lost 5 bases, with 7 bases spanning the gap. The CDR3 region has the DNA TGTGCCAGCAGTTTCCGGGCGTATGGCTACACCTTC. Translating gives CASSFRAYGYTF.

This clone was counted only a few times. This chain links TRBV19 with TRBJ2-3; 8 bases are a match to TRBD1. Trimming took 4 bases from V and 1 from J; bases not matched to a gene: 4. Germline V gene data show CDR1 as LNHDA and CDR2 as SQIVND (reference sequence). This CDR3 is built from 15 residues. The CDR3 DNA follows: TGTGCCAGTAGTACCCCGGGACAGGGCACAGATACGCAGTATTTT. Encoded protein: CASSTPGQGTDTQYF.

The chain joins TRBV29-1 to TRBJ2-7; D is undetermined. The ends were cut back, 6 bases at V and 4 bases at J, with 13 bases in the middle. The CDR3 is 12 residues long. The germline V gene encodes CDR1 SQVTM and CDR2 ANQGSEA. The CDR3 loop is CSVETDVYEQYF. The DNA for the CDR3 is TGCAGCGTCGAGACCGACGTATACGAGCAGTACTTC.

This clone was detected a few times. The rearrangement links TRBV7-2 to TRBJ2-3; 9 nucleotides align to TRBD2. J gave up 3 bases and V 3 bases, and 7 bases lay outside the gene matches. Per the germline V gene, CDR1 is SGHTA and CDR2 is FQGNSA. This CDR3 is 16 amino acids long. The CDR3 is CASSFLRGRGTDTQYF. CDR3 DNA: TGTGCCAGCAGCTTCCTACGCGGGAGGGGAACAGATACGCAGTATTTT. Drawing the rest from reference TRBV7-2 and TRBJ2-3, the complete variable domain is GAGVSQSPSNKVTEKGKDVELRCDPISGHTALYWYRQSLGQGLEFLIYFQGNSAPDKSGLPSDRFSAERTGGSVSTLTIQRTQQEDSAVYLCASSFLRGRGTDTQYFGPGTRLTVL.

The chain links TRBV30 to TRBJ2-1; maybe TRBD2 (6 bases). The V and J ends lost 0 bases and 0 bases respectively, with 15 bases between them. CDR3 size: 17 residues. The V gene's germline CDR1 is GTSNPN and CDR2 SVGIG (reference sequence). The CDR3 loop reads CAWSVGLARGSYNEQFF. CDR3 nucleotides: TGTGCCTGGAGTGTCGGGCTAGCGAGAGGCTCCTACAATGAGCAGTTCTTC.

V is TRBV20-1 and J is TRBJ1-1; D gene uncertain. The germline V gene has CDR1 DFQATT and CDR2 SNEGSKA (reference sequence). The V end was cut by 2 bases, the J end by 4 bases, with 5 bases between. CDR3 length: 11 amino acids. The DNA of the CDR3 is TGCAGTGCTAGAAAAGGCACTGAAGCTTTCTTT. Translation gives CSARKGTEAFF.

This clone was recorded a few times. The rearrangement joins TRBV30 to TRBJ2-7, with 9 bases matching TRBD1. Per the germline V gene, CDR1 is GTSNPN and CDR2 is SVGIG (reference sequence). The CDR3 has 15 amino acids. Losses at the gene ends were 0 bases for V and 2 bases for J; bases not matched to a gene: 5. CDR3 nucleotide sequence: TGTGCCTGGAGTGTATGGACAGGGGTCCCCTACGAGCAGTACTTC. This codes for CAWSVWTGVPYEQYF. The whole variable domain, filled in from reference TRBV30 and TRBJ2-7, reads SQTIHQWPATLVQPVGSPLSLECTVEGTSNPNLYWYRQAAGRGLQLLFYSVGIGQISSEVPQNLSASRPQDRQFILSSKKLLLSDSGFYLCAWSVWTGVPYEQYFGPGTRLTVT.

The chain couples TRBV7-9 to TRBJ2-1; 15 nucleotides agree with TRBD2. This CDR3 is 14 amino acids long. Trimming cost V 5 bases and J 10 bases; bases outside gene matches: 3. The germline V gene encodes CDR1 SEHNR and CDR2 FQNEAQ (reference sequence). As DNA, the CDR3 is TGTGCCAGCAGCAGGGGACTAGCGGGAGGAGAGCAGTTCTTC. Its protein product is CASSRGLAGGEQFF.

The chain combines TRBV9 with TRBJ2-3; possible D gene TRBD2, 5 bases. This CDR3 region has 14 residues. V lost 4 bases and J 8 bases, leaving 17 bases between the germline ends. Per germline, CDR1 SGDLS and CDR2 YYNGEE. CDR3 region: CASSPVGALATQYF. DNA of the CDR3: TGTGCCAGCAGCCCCGTGGGAGCATTGGCTACGCAGTATTTT.

This clone was counted a few times. The chain combines TRBV4-1 with TRBJ2-7; D uncertain. The CDR3 contains 13 residues. Germline CDR1 reads MGHRA; CDR2 reads YSYEKL. V was clipped by 1 base and J by 10 bases, with 14 bases between them. CDR3 in amino acids: CASSQAEQATQYF. CDR3 in DNA: TGCGCCAGCAGCCAAGCGGAGCAGGCCACACAGTACTTC.

The chain is built from TRBV5-1 and TRBJ2-2; no definite D call. The germline CDR1 and CDR2 sequences are SGHRS and YFSETQ. This CDR3 is built from 14 residues. Trimming shortened V by 5 bases and J by 0 bases, and 8 bases separated the two germline ends. As DNA, the CDR3 is TGCGCCAGCAGTTTCTCCGCGAACACCGGGGAGCTGTTTTTT. It yields the protein CASSFSANTGELFF.

The V call is TRBV9, the J call TRBJ2-2, with D perhaps TRBD1 (6 bases). The V and J ends lost 4 bases and 2 bases respectively, with 15 bases between them. The CDR3 runs 16 residues. Germline V gives CDR1 SGDLS, CDR2 YYNGEE. As DNA, the CDR3 is TGTGCCAGCAGCCAAACCGGGACAACCAACACCGGGGAGCTGTTTTTT. Protein product: CASSQTGTTNTGELFF.

This chain links TRBV29-1 with TRBJ2-3; TRBD1 aligns across 7 bases. Germline loops: CDR1 SQVTM, CDR2 ANQGSEA. V lost 8 bases and J lost 2; bases outside the gene matches: 7. The CDR3 is 13 residues long. The CDR3 DNA is TGCAGCACCGGGGACAGAGACACAGATACGCAGTATTTT. Translation gives CSTGDRDTDTQYF.

The gene calls are TRBV6-1 and TRBJ2-1; D gene ambiguous. The CDR3 length is 15 residues. Germline V gene sequence: CDR1 MNHNS, CDR2 SASEGT. The V and J ends lost 2 bases and 2 bases respectively, with 10 bases between them. CDR3 DNA: TGTGCCAGCAGTGAACAAGGCCGGGCCTACAATGAGCAGTTCTTC. It codes for CASSEQGRAYNEQFF.

Ten or more counts support this clone. V gene TRBV29-1 combines with J gene TRBJ2-5; D call uncertain. CDR1 is SQVTM and CDR2 is ANQGSEA in the germline V gene. This CDR3 comprises 11 residues. The V and J ends lost 3 bases and 2 bases respectively, with 4 bases between them. Here the CDR3 reads CSVEGQETQYF. In nucleotides, the CDR3 is TGCAGCGTTGAGGGGCAAGAGACCCAGTACTTC.

The rearrangement joins TRBV6-6 to TRBJ2-7; D is uncertain. V was trimmed by 8 bases and J by 0 bases, leaving 14 bases between them. This CDR3 is built from 14 residues. The V gene's germline CDR1 is MNHNY and CDR2 SVGAGI (reference sequence). CDR3 coding DNA: TGTGCCAGCGGTAGTACGGGTTACTCCTACGAGCAGTACTTC. It specifies CASGSTGYSYEQYF.

The chain employs TRBV6-1 and TRBJ2-7, with D maybe TRBD1 (6 bases). Trimming cost V 3 bases and J 4 bases, with 16 bases left between them. Germline values: CDR1 MNHNS, CDR2 SASEGT. The CDR3 sequence is 15 residues long. Written as DNA, the CDR3 is TGTGCCAGCAGTGAGCCGGCGGTCAGGGGTTACGAGCAGTACTTC. This gives the protein CASSEPAVRGYEQYF.

V gene TRBV5-1 combines with J gene TRBJ2-7, with D unclear. Trimming removed 3 bases at V and 5 bases at J, with 12 bases between. This CDR3 is built from 13 residues. Germline CDR1 SGHRS, CDR2 YFSETQ. DNA for the CDR3: TGCGCCAGCAGCTGGATGCGCGTGCACGAGCAGTACTTC. This gives the protein CASSWMRVHEQYF.

The V gene is TRBV10-3, the J gene TRBJ2-1, with D possibly TRBD2 on 6 matching bases. The CDR3 covers 13 residues. V dropped 11 bases and J dropped 0 bases, with 11 bases sitting between them. Germline V gene sequence: CDR1 ENHRY, CDR2 SYGVKD. The CDR3 bases are TGTGCCGTCGGGGGAAGCTCCTACAATGAGCAGTTCTTC. It encodes CAVGGSSYNEQFF.

This clone occurred a few times. The V gene is TRBV29-1, the J gene TRBJ1-2; 10 nucleotides align to TRBD1. The CDR3 is made up of 14 amino acids. The V segment lost 1 base and the J segment 4 bases; nucleotides outside the gene matches: 3. Germline V lookup: CDR1 SQVTM, CDR2 ANQGSEA. CDR3 in amino acids: CSVEVDRGLYGYTF. For the CDR3, the DNA is TGCAGCGTTGAAGTCGACAGGGGGCTCTATGGCTACACCTTC.

The genes are TRBV5-1 and TRBJ2-3; D uncertain. The CDR3 covers 13 residues. Trimming stripped 4 bases from V and 2 bases from J, with 8 bases between. Germline lookup yields CDR1 SGHRS and CDR2 YFSETQ. CDR3 sequence reads: CASSTRDTDTQYF. In nucleotides, the CDR3 is TGCGCCAGCAGCACCCGAGACACAGATACGCAGTATTTT.

The CDR3 DNA sequence: TGTGCCAGCAGTGAATACCCCTCGACAGGGTATACGCAGTATTTT. Amino acids: CASSEYPSTGYTQYF. The V and J genes are TRBV25-1 and TRBJ2-3; 7 bases align to TRBD1. Germline lookup yields CDR1 MGHDK and CDR2 SYGVNS. The CDR3 is 15 amino acids. The J segment lost 7 bases and the V segment lost 0 bases, leaving 7 bases of the junction unmatched.

J is TRBJ1-1 and V is TRBV29-1, with TRBD1 identical over 10 bases. CDR1 is SQVTM and CDR2 is ANQGSEA in the germline V gene. The CDR3 runs 14 residues. The V gene end was trimmed by 6 bases and the J gene end by 3 bases; junction bases not matched to a gene: 7. The CDR3 DNA sequence: TGCAGCGTCCGGACAGGGGGAGGGTACACTGAAGCTTTCTTT. Translated: CSVRTGGGYTEAFF. Complete variable domain (other parts from reference TRBV29-1 and TRBJ1-1): SAVISQKPSRDICQRGTSLTIQCQVDSQVTMMFWYRQQPGQSLTLIATANQGSEATYESGFVIDKFPISRPNLTFSTLTVSNMSPEDSSIYLCSVRTGGGYTEAFFGQGTRLTVV.

V is TRBV7-2 and J is TRBJ2-5; 7 positions agree with TRBD2. CDR3 length: 14 residues. V shed 3 bases, J shed 2 bases, and the junction held 3 bases outside the gene matches. Germline loops: CDR1 SGHTA, CDR2 FQGNSA. The CDR3 DNA sequence: TGTGCCAGCAGCTTTCAGGGAGGGCAAGAGACCCAGTACTTC. This gives the protein CASSFQGGQETQYF.

The J gene is TRBJ1-4, the V gene TRBV2; D is unclear. This CDR3 has 13 amino acids. Germline V CDR1 and CDR2: SNHLY, FYNNEI. The ends were cut back, 4 bases at V and 5 bases at J, with 8 bases in the middle. The CDR3 protein is CASSVGRNEKLFF. For the CDR3, the DNA is TGTGCCAGCAGTGTAGGCCGAAATGAAAAACTGTTTTTT.

Points on this clone: Distinct nucleotide sequences in the sample also encode this CDR3. The chain employs TRBV18 and TRBJ2-7; no definite D call. The germline V and J ends were trimmed by 3 bases and 4 bases, with 10 bases remaining between them. Per the germline V gene, CDR1 is KGHSH and CDR2 is LQKENI. The CDR3 is made up of 13 amino acids. CDR3 residues: CASSPPSLYEQYF. Written as DNA, the CDR3 is TGTGCCAGCTCACCTCCTTCTCTATACGAGCAGTACTTC.

V gene TRBV7-6 combines with J gene TRBJ1-1; TRBD1 matches at 7 bases. CDR1 is SGHVS and CDR2 is FNYEAQ in the germline V gene. The ends lost 5 bases at V and 7 bases at J; junction bases unmatched: 7. The CDR3 contains 13 residues. The DNA for the CDR3 is TGTGCCAGCAGCCGAGACAGGGATCTTGAAGCTTTCTTT. Its protein is CASSRDRDLEAFF. Together with reference TRBV7-6 and TRBJ1-1, the CDR3 gives the full variable domain: GAGVSQSPRYKVTKRGQDVALRCDPISGHVSLYWYRQALGQGPEFLTYFNYEAQQDKSGLPNDRFSAERPEGSISTLTIQRTEQRDSAMYRCASSRDRDLEAFFGQGTRLTVV.